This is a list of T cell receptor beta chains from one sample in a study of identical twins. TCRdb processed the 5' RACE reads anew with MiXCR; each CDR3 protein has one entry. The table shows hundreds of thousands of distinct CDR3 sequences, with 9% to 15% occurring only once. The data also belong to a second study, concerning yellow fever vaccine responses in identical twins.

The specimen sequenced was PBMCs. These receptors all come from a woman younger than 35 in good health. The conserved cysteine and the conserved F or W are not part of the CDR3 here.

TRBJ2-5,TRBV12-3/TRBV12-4,ASNTGGAETQY
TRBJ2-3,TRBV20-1,SASMTAGTDTQY
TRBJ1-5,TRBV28,ASTLRTGGGQPQH
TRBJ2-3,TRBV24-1,ASGGGITDTQY
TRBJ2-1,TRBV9,ASSLQSGEQF
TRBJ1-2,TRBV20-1,SAPNRVAYGYT
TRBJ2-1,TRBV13,ASSLGPERVDNEQF
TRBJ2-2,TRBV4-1,ASSPRGSGSATGELF
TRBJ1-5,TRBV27,ASWERNQPQH
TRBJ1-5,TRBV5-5,ASSPGTTGGQPQH
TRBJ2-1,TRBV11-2,ASSPSGGSGTWDEQF
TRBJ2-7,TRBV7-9,ASSSPRGGYEQY
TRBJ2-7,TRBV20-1,SAALAPSSYEQY
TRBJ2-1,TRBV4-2,ASSQDEGSISGNEQF
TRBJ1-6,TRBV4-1,ASSPVTGFNNSPLH
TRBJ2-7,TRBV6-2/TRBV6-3,ASLAFAGTGDYEQY
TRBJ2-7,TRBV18,ASSPRSPQEMNEQY
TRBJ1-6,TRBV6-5,ASSSGLSPLH
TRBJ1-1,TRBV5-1,ASSGDRDVTEAF
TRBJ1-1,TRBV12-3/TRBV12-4,ASSPGPTEAF
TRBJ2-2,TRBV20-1,SARRIGTSGTGELF
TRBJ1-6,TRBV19,ASSRPGDSSPLH
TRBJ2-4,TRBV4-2,ASSQASGSDPAKNIQY
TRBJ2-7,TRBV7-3,ASSPGQSSSYEQY
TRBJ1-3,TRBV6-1,ASWGGQGGSGNTIY
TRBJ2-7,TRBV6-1,ASSDWGFSSYEQY
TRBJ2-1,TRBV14,ASSQERLAGGPYNEQF
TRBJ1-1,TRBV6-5,ASRQFLNTEAF
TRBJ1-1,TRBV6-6,ASRANTEAF
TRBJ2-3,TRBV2,ASTPVASGSRTQY
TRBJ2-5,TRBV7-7,ASSLGLAAQETQY
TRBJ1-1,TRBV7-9,ASRLEGGNTEAF
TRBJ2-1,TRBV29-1,SVAPGTTLHEQF